The sequence of this T cell receptor (beta chain) was determined in a study of T cells after yellow fever vaccination. Study details: Some fractions had low cell numbers, and these were prepared with SMART-Seq v4 Ultra Low Input.

This clonotype was counted between two and nine times. Its cognate antigen is unknown. CDR1 and CDR2 (germline): SGHTA, FQGNSA. The germline V and J ends were trimmed by 4 bases and 2 bases, with 13 bases remaining between them. The CDR3 spans 15 residues. A 5'RACE template-switching step, the method used to make TCR cDNA, added a universal primer site and UMIs. MiXCR, run by TCRdb on the 5' RACE reads, gives a single entry per CDR3 protein. The data show roughly 350,000 distinct CDR3 sequences, about 4% seen once. Overall study findings and caveats: Though it reached lower strength, the secondary response hit its peak faster, day 5 versus 15.

The J gene is TRBJ2-3, the V gene TRBV7-2, with D unresolved. This sequence originates from a man younger than 35 who received the YFV17D yellow fever vaccine. The sequences come from PBMCs, collected 5 days after the yellow fever booster vaccination. The CDR3 here is CASSWQMGFTDTQYF. The CDR3 DNA reads as TGTGCCAGCAGCTGGCAGATGGGGTTCACAGATACGCAGTATTTT.